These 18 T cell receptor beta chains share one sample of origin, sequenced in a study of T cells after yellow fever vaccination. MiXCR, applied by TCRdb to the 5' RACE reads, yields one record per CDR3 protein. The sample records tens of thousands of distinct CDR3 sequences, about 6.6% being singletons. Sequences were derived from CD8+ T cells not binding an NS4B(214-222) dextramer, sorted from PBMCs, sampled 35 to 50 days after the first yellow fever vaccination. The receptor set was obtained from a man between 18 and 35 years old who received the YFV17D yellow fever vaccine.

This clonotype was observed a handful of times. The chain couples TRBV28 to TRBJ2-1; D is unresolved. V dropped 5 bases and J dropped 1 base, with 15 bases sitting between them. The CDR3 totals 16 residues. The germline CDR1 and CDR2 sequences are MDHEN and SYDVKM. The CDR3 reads CASSPRTKMSYNEQFF. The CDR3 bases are TGTGCCAGCAGTCCCCGGACCAAAATGTCCTACAATGAGCAGTTCTTC.

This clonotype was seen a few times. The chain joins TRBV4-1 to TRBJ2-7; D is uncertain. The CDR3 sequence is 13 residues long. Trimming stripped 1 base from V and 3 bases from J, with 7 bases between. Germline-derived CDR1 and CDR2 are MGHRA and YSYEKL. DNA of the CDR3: TGCGCCAGCAGCCAAGGTGATGTCTACGAGCAGTACTTC. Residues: CASSQGDVYEQYF.

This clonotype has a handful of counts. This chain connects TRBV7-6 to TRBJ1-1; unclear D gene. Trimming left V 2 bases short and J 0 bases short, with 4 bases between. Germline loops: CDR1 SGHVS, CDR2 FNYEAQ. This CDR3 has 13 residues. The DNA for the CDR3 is TGTGCCAGCAGCTTACAAATGAACACTGAAGCTTTCTTT. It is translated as CASSLQMNTEAFF.

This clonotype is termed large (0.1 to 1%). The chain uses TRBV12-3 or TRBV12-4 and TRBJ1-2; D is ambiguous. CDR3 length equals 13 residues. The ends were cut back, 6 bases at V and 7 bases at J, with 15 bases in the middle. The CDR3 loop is CASSQNPPGGYTF. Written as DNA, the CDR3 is TGTGCCAGCAGCCAAAACCCCCCCGGTGGCTACACCTTC.

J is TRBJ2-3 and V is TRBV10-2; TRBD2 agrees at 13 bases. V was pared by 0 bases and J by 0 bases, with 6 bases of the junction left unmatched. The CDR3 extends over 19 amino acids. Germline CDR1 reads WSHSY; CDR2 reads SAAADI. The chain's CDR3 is CASSESLGLAGSSTDTQYF. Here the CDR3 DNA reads TGCGCCAGCAGTGAGTCGTTGGGACTAGCGGGGAGTAGCACAGATACGCAGTATTTT.

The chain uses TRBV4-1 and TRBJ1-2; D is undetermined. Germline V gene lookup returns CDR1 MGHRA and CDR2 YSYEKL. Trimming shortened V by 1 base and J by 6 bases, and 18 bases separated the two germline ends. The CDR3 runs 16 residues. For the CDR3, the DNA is TGCGCCAGCAGCCAAGCCGTCAACTCCCTTCGGGATGGCTACACCTTC. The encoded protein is CASSQAVNSLRDGYTF.

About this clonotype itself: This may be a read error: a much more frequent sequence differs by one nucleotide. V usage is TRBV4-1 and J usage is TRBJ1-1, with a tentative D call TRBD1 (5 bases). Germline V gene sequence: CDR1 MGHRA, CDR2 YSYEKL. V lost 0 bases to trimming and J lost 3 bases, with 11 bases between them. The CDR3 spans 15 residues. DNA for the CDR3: TGCGCCAGCAGCCAAGATCGGGTAGGGGACACTGAAGCTTTCTTT. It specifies CASSQDRVGDTEAFF.

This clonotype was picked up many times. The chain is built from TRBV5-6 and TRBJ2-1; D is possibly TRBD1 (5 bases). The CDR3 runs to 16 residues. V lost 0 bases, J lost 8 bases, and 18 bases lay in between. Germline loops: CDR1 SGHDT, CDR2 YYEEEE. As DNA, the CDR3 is TGTGCCAGCAGCTTGGGACCAGGGTATATCGGCGATGAGCAGTTCTTC. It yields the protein CASSLGPGYIGDEQFF.

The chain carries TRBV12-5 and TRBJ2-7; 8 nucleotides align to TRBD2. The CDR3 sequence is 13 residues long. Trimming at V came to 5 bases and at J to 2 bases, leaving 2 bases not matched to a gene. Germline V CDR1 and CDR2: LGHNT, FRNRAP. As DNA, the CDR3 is TGTGCTAGTGGTCCGGGACTAGCCTACGAGCAGTACTTC. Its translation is CASGPGLAYEQYF.

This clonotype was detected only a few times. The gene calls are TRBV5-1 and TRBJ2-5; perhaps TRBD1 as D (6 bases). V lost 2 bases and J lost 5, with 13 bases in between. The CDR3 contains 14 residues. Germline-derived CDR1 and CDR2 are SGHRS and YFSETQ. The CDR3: CASSFGQIAETQYF. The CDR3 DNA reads TGCGCCAGCAGCTTTGGACAGATCGCGGAGACCCAGTACTTC.

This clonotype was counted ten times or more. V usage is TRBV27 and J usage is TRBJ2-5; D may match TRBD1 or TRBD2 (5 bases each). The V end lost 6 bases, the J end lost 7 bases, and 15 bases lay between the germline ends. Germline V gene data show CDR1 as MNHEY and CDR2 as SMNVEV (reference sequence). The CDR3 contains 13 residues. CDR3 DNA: TGTGCCAGCAGCAGAGGGGTTAGTGGGACCCAGTACTTC. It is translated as CASSRGVSGTQYF.

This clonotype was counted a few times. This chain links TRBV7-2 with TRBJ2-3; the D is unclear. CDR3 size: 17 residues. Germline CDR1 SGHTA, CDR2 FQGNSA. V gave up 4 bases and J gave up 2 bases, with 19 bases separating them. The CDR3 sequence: CASSSPSTPSNTDTQYF. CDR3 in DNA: TGTGCCAGCAGCTCCCCATCCACCCCATCAAACACAGATACGCAGTATTTT.

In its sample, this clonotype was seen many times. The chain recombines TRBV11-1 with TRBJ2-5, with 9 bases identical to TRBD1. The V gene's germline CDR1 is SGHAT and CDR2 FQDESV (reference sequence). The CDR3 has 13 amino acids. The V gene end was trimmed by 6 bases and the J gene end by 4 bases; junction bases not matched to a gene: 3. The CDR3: CASSRQGGETQYF. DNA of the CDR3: TGTGCCAGCAGTCGACAGGGGGGAGAGACCCAGTACTTC. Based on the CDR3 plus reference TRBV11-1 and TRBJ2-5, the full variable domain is EAEVAQSPRYKITEKSQAVAFWCDPISGHATLYWYRQILGQGPELLVQFQDESVVDDSQLPKDRFSAERLKGVDSTLKIQPAELGDSAMYLCASSRQGGETQYFGPGTRLLVL.

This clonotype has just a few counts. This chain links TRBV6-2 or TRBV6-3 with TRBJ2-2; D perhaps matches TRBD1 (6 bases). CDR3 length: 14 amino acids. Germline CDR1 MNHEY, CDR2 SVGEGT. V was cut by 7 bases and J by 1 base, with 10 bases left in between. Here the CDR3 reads CASTGHRNTGELFF. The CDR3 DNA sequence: TGTGCCAGCACGGGACATAGGAACACCGGGGAGCTGTTTTTT.

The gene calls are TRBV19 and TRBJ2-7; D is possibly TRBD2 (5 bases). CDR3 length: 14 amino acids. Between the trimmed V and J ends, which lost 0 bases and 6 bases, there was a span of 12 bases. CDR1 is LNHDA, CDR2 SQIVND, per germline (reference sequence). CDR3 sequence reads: CASSIEDSGIEQYF. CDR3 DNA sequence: TGTGCCAGTAGTATAGAGGATTCCGGGATCGAGCAGTACTTC.

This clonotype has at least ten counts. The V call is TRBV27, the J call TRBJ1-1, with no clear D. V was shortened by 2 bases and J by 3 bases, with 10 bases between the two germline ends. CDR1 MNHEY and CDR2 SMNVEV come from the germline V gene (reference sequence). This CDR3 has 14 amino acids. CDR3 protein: CASSLIPLYTEAFF. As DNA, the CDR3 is TGTGCCAGCAGTTTAATTCCCTTATACACTGAAGCTTTCTTT.

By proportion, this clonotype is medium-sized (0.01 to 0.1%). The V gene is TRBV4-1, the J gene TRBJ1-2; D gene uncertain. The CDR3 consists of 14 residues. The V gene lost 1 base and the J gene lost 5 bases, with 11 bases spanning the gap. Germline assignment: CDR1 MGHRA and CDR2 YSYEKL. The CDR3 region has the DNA TGCGCCAGCAGCCAAGTAAGGACGGGTTATGGCTACACCTTC. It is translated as CASSQVRTGYGYTF.

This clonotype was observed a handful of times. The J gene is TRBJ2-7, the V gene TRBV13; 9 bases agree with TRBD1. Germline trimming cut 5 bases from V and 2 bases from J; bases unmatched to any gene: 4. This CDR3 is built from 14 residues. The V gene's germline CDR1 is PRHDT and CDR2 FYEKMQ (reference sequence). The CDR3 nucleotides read TGTGCCAGCAGCCAGGGACAGGGAGCCTACGAGCAGTACTTC. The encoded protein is CASSQGQGAYEQYF.